Below are 30 T cell receptor beta chains sequenced from a single sample in a study of shared clonotypes between healthy human individuals. The data were produced by immunoSEQ multiplex PCR, yet TCRdb's version contains in-frame clones alone and is incomplete. This table holds more than 550,000 clones, roughly 88% found once. Input material: memory CD8+ T cells from PBMCs. Subset indicated: CD45RO+ cells pooled with CCR7-negative TemRA cells. Receptors originate from a man aged 18 to 29 in good health. Some clones in this sample may be carry-over from other donors' samples.

V is TRBV9 and J is TRBJ2-1, with D tentatively TRBD2 (6 bases). Germline assignment: CDR1 SGDLS and CDR2 YYNGEE. V shed 4 bases and J shed 2 bases, with 16 bases lying between them. The CDR3 sequence is 16 residues long. This CDR3 reads CASSPRWGGAYNEQFF. In nucleotides, the CDR3 is TGTGCCAGCAGCCCCCGATGGGGAGGCGCCTACAATGAGCAGTTCTTC.

The chain joins TRBV7-6 to TRBJ2-7, with D tentatively TRBD2 (5 bases). From germline, CDR1 is SGHVS and CDR2 FNYEAQ. The V end lost 1 base, the J end lost 2 bases, and 9 bases lay between the germline ends. The CDR3 has 14 residues. This CDR3 is CASSLERFPYEQYF. CDR3 coding DNA: TGTGCCAGCAGCTTAGAGCGGTTCCCCTACGAGCAGTACTTC.

CDR3 protein: CASSQGTGIYEQYF. In nucleotides, the CDR3 is TGTGCCAGCAGTCAAGGGACAGGAATCTACGAGCAGTACTTC. V is TRBV6-5 and J is TRBJ2-7; 8 bases line up with TRBD1. V trimming: 5 bases; J trimming: 3 bases; junction bases outside the gene matches: 6. CDR1 is MNHEY, CDR2 SVGAGI, per germline. The CDR3 has 14 residues.

This clone was picked up a small number of times. This chain uses TRBV2 with TRBJ1-1; D remains ambiguous. Per germline, CDR1 SNHLY and CDR2 FYNNEI. This CDR3 region has 15 residues. Trimming shortened V by 1 base and J by 4 bases, and 13 bases separated the two germline ends. Written as DNA, the CDR3 is TGTGCCAGCAGTGAAGTGGTCCTTGTATCCACTGAAGCTTTCTTT. Amino acids: CASSEVVLVSTEAFF. The full variable domain, with the rest looked up from reference TRBV2 and TRBJ1-1, is EPEVTQTPSHQVTQMGQEVILRCVPISNHLYFYWYRQILGQKVEFLVSFYNNEISEKSEIFDDQFSVERPDGSNFTLKIRSTKLEDSAMYFCASSEVVLVSTEAFFGQGTRLTVV.

The chain has TRBV9 and TRBJ1-2, with D uncertain. Germline V gives CDR1 SGDLS, CDR2 YYNGEE. The CDR3 consists of 13 residues. The ends were cut back, 3 bases at V and 1 base at J, with 7 bases in the middle. The CDR3 here is CASSERVNYGYTF. The CDR3 DNA sequence: TGTGCCAGCAGCGAGAGGGTTAACTATGGCTACACCTTC.

The chain joins TRBV6-5 to TRBJ1-2; D is undetermined. Germline CDR1 and CDR2: MNHEY and SVGAGI. The CDR3 has 15 amino acids. Trimming removed 0 bases at V and 0 bases at J, with 8 bases between. CDR3 region: CASSYSWEANYGYTF. In DNA form, the CDR3 reads TGTGCCAGCAGTTACTCCTGGGAAGCTAACTATGGCTACACCTTC.

This rearrangement joins TRBV7-6 to TRBJ2-3, with TRBD2 matching 8 bases. CDR1 and CDR2 from the germline V gene are SGHVS and FNYEAQ. J lost 3 bases, V lost 3 bases, and 11 bases had no gene match. This CDR3 has 17 amino acids. The CDR3 nucleotides read TGTGCCAGCAGCTTGCTCTTCGTGGGACTAGGGACAGATACGCAGTATTTT. This translates into CASSLLFVGLGTDTQYF.

The V gene is TRBV4-3, the J gene TRBJ2-7; TRBD1 or TRBD2 may be the D gene (6 bases each). The CDR3 is 14 amino acids. The V gene lost 1 base and the J gene lost 2 bases, with 9 bases spanning the gap. CDR1 and CDR2 (germline): LGHNA, YSLEER. CDR3 bases: TGCGCCAGCAGCCAAGGGAGGGGGGCCTACGAGCAGTACTTC. Amino acids: CASSQGRGAYEQYF.

The V gene is TRBV4-2, the J gene TRBJ1-5; D is undetermined. The CDR3 loop spans 15 amino acids. V lost 0 bases to trimming and J lost 5 bases, with 11 bases between them. CDR1 is LGHNA, CDR2 YNFKEQ, per germline. The CDR3 loop is CASSQDPGVHQPQHF. CDR3 sequence (DNA): TGTGCCAGCAGCCAAGATCCCGGGGTCCATCAGCCCCAGCATTTT.

J is TRBJ2-7 and V is TRBV19; perhaps TRBD1 as D (6 bases). CDR3 size: 14 residues. V lost 4 bases to trimming and J lost 2 bases, with 12 bases between them. Germline CDR1 and CDR2: LNHDA and SQIVND (reference sequence). CDR3 coding DNA: TGTGCCAGTAGTACGGACAGCGGCCCCTACGAGCAGTACTTC. This gives the protein CASSTDSGPYEQYF.

This clone has just one count. The chain has TRBV7-9 and TRBJ2-4; D call uncertain. V was cut by 2 bases and J by 5 bases, with 10 bases left in between. Germline V gene sequence: CDR1 SEHNR, CDR2 FQNEAQ (reference sequence). The CDR3 has 14 residues. Here the CDR3 DNA reads TGTGCCAGCAGCTTAACGGATTCAGAAAACATTCAGTACTTC. Translating gives CASSLTDSENIQYF.

This chain uses TRBV4-2 with TRBJ2-7; 8 bases match TRBD2. The germline gives CDR1 LGHNA, CDR2 YNFKEQ. Unmatched junction bases numbered 11, after V lost 0 bases and J lost 7 bases. The CDR3 length is 16 residues. The CDR3 region is CASSQDGEREMWEQYF. Written as DNA, the CDR3 is TGTGCCAGCAGCCAAGACGGCGAGCGGGAGATGTGGGAGCAGTACTTC.

This chain connects TRBV5-6 to TRBJ1-6; no definite D call. The ends were cut back, 4 bases at V and 3 bases at J, with 11 bases in the middle. This CDR3 has 15 residues. Germline V lookup: CDR1 SGHDT, CDR2 YYEEEE. In nucleotides, the CDR3 is TGTGCCAGCAGCCCGTGGACCAACTATAATTCACCCCTCCACTTT. Protein product: CASSPWTNYNSPLHF.

The rearrangement joins TRBV5-1 to TRBJ2-6; 7 positions agree with TRBD1. The CDR3 has 18 residues. J gave up 0 bases and V 3 bases, and 9 bases lay outside the gene matches. Germline loops: CDR1 SGHRS, CDR2 YFSETQ. For the CDR3, the DNA is TGCGCCAGCAGCTATAGGGGACAGCTTAACTCTGGGGCCAACGTCCTGACTTTC. It encodes CASSYRGQLNSGANVLTF.

The CDR3 protein is CASSFWQGGYGYTF. DNA of the CDR3: TGTGCCAGCAGCTTTTGGCAGGGTGGATATGGCTACACCTTC. V usage is TRBV13 and J usage is TRBJ1-2, with TRBD1 as a possible D gene (5 bases). Trimming left V 3 bases short and J 5 bases short, with 13 bases between. Germline lookup yields CDR1 PRHDT and CDR2 FYEKMQ (reference sequence). This CDR3 region has 14 residues.

This sequence joins TRBV27 and TRBJ1-1, with D hard to call. Looked up from germline, CDR1 is MNHEY and CDR2 is SMNVEV (reference sequence). Between the trimmed V and J ends, which lost 3 bases and 0 bases, there was a span of 17 bases. The CDR3 contains 17 residues. The CDR3 DNA reads TGTGCCAGCAGTTTCCATCCTATGACGAAGATGAACACTGAAGCTTTCTTT. As protein: CASSFHPMTKMNTEAFF.

This sequence joins TRBV4-1 and TRBJ1-1; D unclear. The V gene's germline CDR1 is MGHRA and CDR2 YSYEKL. The CDR3 extends over 16 amino acids. Trimming cost V 3 bases and J 0 bases, with 14 bases left between them. CDR3 protein: CASSQDPGYLNTEAFF. CDR3 sequence (DNA): TGCGCCAGCAGCCAGGACCCCGGATATCTGAACACTGAAGCTTTCTTT.

The chain is built from TRBV4-1 and TRBJ2-1; D may be TRBD2 (5 bases). The length of the CDR3 is 17 residues. Trimming removed 4 bases from V and 3 bases from J, with 19 bases in between. The germline gives CDR1 MGHRA, CDR2 YSYEKL. For the CDR3, the DNA is TGCGCCAGCAGCCCCCCCTCGGTCAGCGGCCGCTACAATGAGCAGTTCTTC. Its translation is CASSPPSVSGRYNEQFF.

The chain couples TRBV7-9 to TRBJ2-1; 9 bases fit TRBD1. Looked up from germline, CDR1 is SEHNR and CDR2 is FQNEAQ (reference sequence). Germline trimming cut 5 bases from V and 9 bases from J; bases unmatched to any gene: 5. The CDR3 covers 13 residues. The CDR3, as DNA: TGTGCCAGCAGCCACGACAGGGGGGTTGAGCAGTTCTTC. Translating it yields CASSHDRGVEQFF.

This chain uses TRBV28 with TRBJ2-7; TRBD1 agrees at 7 bases. After removal of 7 bases from V and 5 bases from J, the junction contained 11 bases not matched to a gene. This CDR3 region has 14 residues. CDR1 and CDR2 (germline): MDHEN, SYDVKM. The CDR3 nucleotides are TGTGCCAGCATTGGGAGAGGGGGCGAGAACGAGCAGTACTTC. Amino acid sequence: CASIGRGGENEQYF.

A single count supports this clone. The junction shows a germline mismatch at one end, possibly a read error. The V and J genes are TRBV10-2 and TRBJ2-7; D is unclear. Germline CDR1 reads WSHSY; CDR2 reads SAAADI. The CDR3 covers 12 residues. The CDR3 DNA reads TGCGCCAGCAGTGAATCACGGCCCAACCGAGACTTC. Amino acid sequence: CASSESRPNRDF.

This chain joins TRBV4-3 and TRBJ2-2, with 8 bases identical to TRBD2. This CDR3 is 15 amino acids long. Germline CDR1 LGHNA, CDR2 YSLEER. Trimming took 4 bases from V and 7 from J; bases not matched to a gene: 8. The CDR3 sequence is CASSRGRRTDGELFF. The DNA of the CDR3 is TGCGCCAGCAGCCGCGGGAGGAGGACAGACGGGGAGCTGTTTTTT.

This clone was counted a single time. The V call is TRBV5-1, the J call TRBJ2-3; D may be TRBD1 (6 bases). CDR3 size: 17 residues. V dropped 1 base and J dropped 1 base, with 16 bases sitting between them. Germline CDR1 and CDR2: SGHRS and YFSETQ. CDR3 DNA sequence: TGCGCCAGCAGCTTGTGGAGGACAGAAACGCGCACAGATACGCAGTATTTT. Its protein is CASSLWRTETRTDTQYF.

CDR3 in amino acids: CASSPRNITRGGNTIYF. CDR3 bases: TGTGCCAGCAGCCCCCGAAACATAACGAGGGGAGGAAACACCATATATTTT. This sequence joins TRBV7-9 and TRBJ1-3; TRBD1 is a possible D gene (5 bases). The CDR3 totals 17 residues. Germline CDR1 and CDR2: SEHNR and FQNEAQ (reference sequence). V was cut by 5 bases and J by 4 bases, with 21 bases left in between.

V is TRBV29-1 and J is TRBJ2-7; 8 nucleotides align to TRBD1. CDR3 size: 13 residues. Germline values: CDR1 SQVTM, CDR2 ANQGSEA. The J segment lost 0 bases and the V segment lost 7 bases, leaving 5 bases of the junction unmatched. The CDR3 here is CSAKTGGSYEQYF. CDR3 bases: TGCAGCGCAAAAACAGGGGGCTCCTACGAGCAGTACTTC.

The chain is built from TRBV7-3 and TRBJ1-5; no reliable D call. With 7 bases removed from V and 0 bases from J, the gap between germline ends came to 13 bases. The CDR3 extends over 15 amino acids. CDR1 and CDR2 (germline): SGHTA, FQGTGA. The CDR3 region is CASIPGRVSNQPQHF. In DNA form, the CDR3 reads TGTGCCAGCATCCCCGGGAGGGTTAGCAATCAGCCCCAGCATTTT.

Comment on this clone: In the same sample, other DNA sequences code for this CDR3. This chain uses TRBV29-1 with TRBJ2-7; 7 bases line up with TRBD1. The V and J ends lost 6 bases and 2 bases, in that order; junction bases with no gene match: 4. Germline loops: CDR1 SQVTM, CDR2 ANQGSEA. CDR3 length: 12 residues. The CDR3 spells CSVRDSTYEQYF. Written as DNA, the CDR3 is TGCAGCGTACGGGACAGTACCTACGAGCAGTACTTC.

CDR3: CASSEWTLAGPTGELFF. CDR3 nucleotide sequence: TGTGCCAGCAGTGAATGGACCCTAGCGGGACCCACCGGGGAGCTGTTTTTT. This rearrangement joins TRBV25-1 to TRBJ2-2; 9 nucleotides align to TRBD2. The CDR3 runs 17 residues. The germline V gene encodes CDR1 MGHDK and CDR2 SYGVNS. Losses at the gene ends were 1 base for V and 4 bases for J; bases not matched to a gene: 7.

This sequence joins TRBV6-5 and TRBJ1-2, with D possibly being TRBD1 (6 bases). V lost 7 bases, J lost 3 bases, and 15 bases lay in between. The CDR3 runs 14 residues. Germline loops: CDR1 MNHEY, CDR2 SVGAGI. CDR3 sequence: CASTAGGGYYGYTF. The CDR3 nucleotides are TGTGCCAGCACTGCCGGGGGCGGGTACTATGGCTACACCTTC.

V usage is TRBV7-8 and J usage is TRBJ1-4; 10 nucleotides match TRBD1. The V segment lost 4 bases and the J segment 7 bases; nucleotides outside the gene matches: 21. CDR1 is SGHVS and CDR2 is FQNEAQ in the germline V gene. This CDR3 spans 20 amino acids. DNA of the CDR3: TGTGCCAGCAGCTCCACTCTACCGGGCCGCCGGACAGGGGGTGGTGAAAAACTGTTTTTT. Its translation: CASSSTLPGRRTGGGEKLFF. The full variable domain, its missing parts supplied by reference TRBV7-8 and TRBJ1-4, is GAGVSQSPRYKVAKRGQDVALRCDPISGHVSLFWYQQALGQGPEFLTYFQNEAQLDKSGLPSDRFFAERPEGSVSTLKIQRTQQEDSAVYLCASSSTLPGRRTGGGEKLFFGSGTQLSVL.